The rows below give T cell receptor delta chains drawn from one sample of a study of γδ T cells in repeated Plasmodium falciparum infection. TCRdb fed the multiplex PCR reads into CATT to redo clone calling. The sample includes 45,000 to 60,000 delta-chain clones, roughly 2% of them seen just once. The sequenced sample consisted of gamma-delta T cells from blood. All receptors derive from a pool of human donors (malaria-infected and uninfected, not separated). Each CDR3 is given with its conserved first and last residue. The D gene is left open where the match is weak. Clone size is given as how often the clone was seen (once, few, many) or a class if it is expanded.

length	V	J	D	size	DNA	CDR3
26	TRDV1	TRDJ1	TRDD3	many	TGTGCTCTTGGGGAACTATTTACCTATTCCTACGAACGAAAGGTCTGGGGGATAAAAAGGACCGATAAACTCATCTTT	CALGELFTYSYERKVWGIKRTDKLIF
28	TRDV1	TRDJ1	TRDD3	many	TGTGCTCTTGGGGAACGACCTTCCTACGTATGGCTCCCTTACTGGGGGATACTTGGGTTTGAGTACACCGATAAACTCATCTTT	CALGERPSYVWLPYWGILGFEYTDKLIF
22	TRDV1	TRDJ1	TRDD3	many	TGTGCTCTTGGGGAACTTACCCCCCGGGGCCTAACGCTGGGGGCCAGCACCGATAAACTCATCTTT	CALGELTPRGLTLGASTDKLIF
28	TRDV1	TRDJ1	TRDD3	medium-sized	TGTGCTCTTGGGGACTGGGGGAATAACTTTCCTCTTGAGTGGGGGATAAGACCTGCTGGTCTGTACACCGATAAACTCATCTTT	CALGDWGNNFPLEWGIRPAGLYTDKLIF
15	TRDV1	TRDJ4	NA	many	TGTGCTCTTGGGGAGCGTACTGGGAAACCCAGACCCCTGATCTTT	CALGERTGKPRPLIF
19	TRAV38-2/DV8	TRDJ1	TRDD2	medium-sized	TGTGCTTATAGATTAAAAGGCCTTCCTAGTACCGGATCAACCGATAAACTCATCTTT	CAYRLKGLPSTGSTDKLIF
19	TRDV1	TRDJ1	TRDD3	many	TGTGCTCTTGGGGAAGGGATTACTGGGGGATATACACACACCGATAAACTCATCTTT	CALGEGITGGYTHTDKLIF
19	TRDV1	TRDJ1	NA	many	TGTGCTCTTGGGGAACTCGCCTTCCCGTATGGTCCGTACACCGATAAACTCATCTTT	CALGELAFPYGPYTDKLIF
23	TRDV1	TRDJ1	TRDD3	many	TGTGCTCTTGGGGAAATTAAGAACTTCCTACGGTCCCCCTTGCTGGGGGATACACGGAAGGTCATCTTT	CALGEIKNFLRSPLLGDTRKVIF
21	TRDV1	TRDJ1	NA	many	TGTGCTCTTGGGGAAGCGGGCTTCCTATTCACCCGCCGGGTACTGGGCCCTAAACTCATCTTT	CALGEAGFLFTRRVLGPKLIF
20	TRDV3	TRDJ1	TRDD3	medium-sized	TGTGCCTTTTTGTCTCCTACGTCAACCTATTTACTGGGGGATACCGATAAACTCATCTTT	CAFLSPTSTYLLGDTDKLIF
19	TRDV3	TRDJ1	NA	many	TGTGCCTTGGTTGGTTCCGCTAATGGGGGCTCATGGTGGACCGATAAACTCATCTTT	CALVGSANGGSWWTDKLIF
18	TRDV3	TRDJ1	TRDD2	medium-sized	TGTGCCTTTGATATCCTTCCTACATCGGAGGGGTACACCGATAAACTCATCTTT	CAFDILPTSEGYTDKLIF
21	TRDV1	TRDJ1	TRDD3	many	TGTGCTCTTGCCCTAAATACTACCTCATGTACTGGGGGATGTCGGACCGATAAACTCATCTTT	CALALNTTSCTGGCRTDKLIF
23	TRDV1	TRDJ1	TRDD3	many	TGTGCTCTTGGGGAACGGTCCTCCTACTGGGGGACTAGAATAGGACTTTACACCGATAAACTCATCTTT	CALGERSSYWGTRIGLYTDKLIF
18	TRDV2	TRDJ1	TRDD3	medium-sized	TGTGCCTGTGACGCGGTGGGGGATAAAGACCCTTATACCGATAAACTCATCTTT	CACDAVGDKDPYTDKLIF
20	TRDV2	TRDJ1	TRDD3	many	TGTGCCTGTGACACCGTGGGACTGGGGGACCCTAGTGTGTACACCGATAAACTCATCTTT	CACDTVGLGDPSVYTDKLIF
19	TRDV2	TRDJ1	TRDD3	many	TGTGCCTGTGACCCTTTACTGGGGGATACACCAAAATACACCGATAAACTCATCTTT	CACDPLLGDTPKYTDKLIF
24	TRDV1	TRDJ1	TRDD3	many	TGTGCTCTTGGGGAAACTGTGACCTGGTTATGGGACGTAACTGGGGGATTTTACACCGATAAACTCATCTTT	CALGETVTWLWDVTGGFYTDKLIF
16	TRAV29/DV5	TRDJ1	NA	many	TGTGCAGCAAAGGGTAGCTGGGGATGGGATACCGATAAACTCATCTTT	CAAKGSWGWDTDKLIF
21	TRDV1	TRDJ1	TRDD3	many	TGTGCTCTTGGGGCGGGGGCCTTCCACGTTATGGGGGATACGCGGGCCGATAAACTCATCTTT	CALGAGAFHVMGDTRADKLIF
17	TRDV2	TRDJ1	NA	medium-sized	TGTGCCTGTGACACCGTGGGACAGCCAGACCACACCGATAAACTCATCTTT	CACDTVGQPDHTDKLIF
18	TRDV1	TRDJ1	NA	many	TGTGCTCTTGGGGAAATTCCCGCAAACCTGGGAAACACCGATAAACTCATCTTT	CALGEIPANLGNTDKLIF
22	TRDV1	TRDJ1	TRDD3	many	TGTGCTCTTGGGGGAAGACACTTCCAGCTTCTTCTGGGGGTAAAGTACACCGATAAACTCATCTTT	CALGGRHFQLLLGVKYTDKLIF
20	TRDV2	TRDJ1	TRDD3	large	TGTGCCTGTGACACGCATCCCCGAATGCTGGGGGATAGGTACACCGATAAACTCATCTTT	CACDTHPRMLGDRYTDKLIF
15	TRDV2	TRDJ1	TRDD3	large	TGTGCCTGTGACCCTCTGGGGGACACCACCGATAAACTCATCTTT	CACDPLGDTTDKLIF
19	TRDV1	TRDJ1	TRDD3	many	TGTGCTCTTGGGGAACTTTGCCGCTGGGGGTCCAAGTACACCGATAAACTCATCTTT	CALGELCRWGSKYTDKLIF
22	TRDV1	TRDJ1	TRDD3	few	TGTGCTCTTAGGTCGGAGGGGTGGGGGATAAATATAGACTCACTTGAAACCGATAAACTAATATTT	CALRSEGWGINIDSLETDKLIF